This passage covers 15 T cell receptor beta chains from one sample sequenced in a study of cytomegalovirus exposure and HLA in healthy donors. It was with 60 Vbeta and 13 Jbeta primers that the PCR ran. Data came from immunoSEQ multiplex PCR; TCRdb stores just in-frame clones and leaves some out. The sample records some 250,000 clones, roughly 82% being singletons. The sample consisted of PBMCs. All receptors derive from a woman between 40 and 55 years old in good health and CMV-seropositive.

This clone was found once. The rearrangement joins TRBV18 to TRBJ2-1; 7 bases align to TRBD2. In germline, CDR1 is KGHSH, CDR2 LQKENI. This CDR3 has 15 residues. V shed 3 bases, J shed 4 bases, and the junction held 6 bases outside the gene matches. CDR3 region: CASSPQRGPYNEQFF. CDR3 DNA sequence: TGTGCCAGCTCACCCCAGCGGGGCCCTTACAATGAGCAGTTCTTC.

CDR3 residues: CASSLSTSRMNTEAFF. DNA for the CDR3: TGTGCCAGCAGCTTATCGACGAGCAGGATGAACACTGAAGCTTTCTTT. The genes are TRBV5-5 and TRBJ1-1; D unclear. There are 16 residues in the CDR3. Trimming took off 2 bases at V and 0 bases at J, with 14 bases between the two ends. The V gene's germline CDR1 is SGHKS and CDR2 YYEKEE (reference sequence).

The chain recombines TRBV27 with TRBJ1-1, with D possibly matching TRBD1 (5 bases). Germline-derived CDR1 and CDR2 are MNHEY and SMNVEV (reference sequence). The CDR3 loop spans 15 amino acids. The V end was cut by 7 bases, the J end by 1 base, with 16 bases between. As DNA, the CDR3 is TGTGCCAGCATTAAGGACGGGGGACGGAACACTGAAGCTTTCTTT. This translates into CASIKDGGRNTEAFF.

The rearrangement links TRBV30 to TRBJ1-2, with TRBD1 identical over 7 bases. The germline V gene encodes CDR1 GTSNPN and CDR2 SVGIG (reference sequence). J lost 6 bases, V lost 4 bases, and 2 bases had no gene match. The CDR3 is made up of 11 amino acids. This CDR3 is CAWNRGDGYTF. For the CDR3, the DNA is TGTGCCTGGAACAGGGGCGATGGCTACACCTTC.

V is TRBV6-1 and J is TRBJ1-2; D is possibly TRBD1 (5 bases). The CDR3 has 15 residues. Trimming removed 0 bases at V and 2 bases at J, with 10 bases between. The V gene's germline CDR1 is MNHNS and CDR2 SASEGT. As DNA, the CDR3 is TGTGCCAGCAGTGAAGCGGAGGGGCGAAACTATGGCTACACCTTC. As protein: CASSEAEGRNYGYTF.

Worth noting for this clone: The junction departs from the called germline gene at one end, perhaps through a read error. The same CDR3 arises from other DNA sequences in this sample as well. CDR3 sequence reads: CASSLGGTGGTYEQYF. Here the CDR3 DNA reads TGCGCCAGCAGCTTAGGGGGGACAGGGGGCACCTACGAGCAGTACTTC. The chain uses TRBV7-6 and TRBJ2-7; 12 bases match TRBD1. Germline V gene sequence: CDR1 SGHVS, CDR2 FNYEAQ. The CDR3 loop spans 16 amino acids.

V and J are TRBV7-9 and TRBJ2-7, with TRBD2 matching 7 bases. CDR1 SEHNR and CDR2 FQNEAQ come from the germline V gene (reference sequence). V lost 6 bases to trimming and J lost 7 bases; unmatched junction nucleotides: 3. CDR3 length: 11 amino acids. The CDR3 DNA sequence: TGTGCCAGCAGTGGGGGAGGGGAGCAGTACTTC. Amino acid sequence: CASSGGGEQYF.

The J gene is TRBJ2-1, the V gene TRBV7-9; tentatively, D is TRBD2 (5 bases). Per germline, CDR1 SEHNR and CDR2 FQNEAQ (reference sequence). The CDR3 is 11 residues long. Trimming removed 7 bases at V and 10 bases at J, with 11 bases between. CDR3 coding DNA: TGTGCCAGCAACTCGTGGGAGGAGCAGTTCTTC. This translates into CASNSWEEQFF.

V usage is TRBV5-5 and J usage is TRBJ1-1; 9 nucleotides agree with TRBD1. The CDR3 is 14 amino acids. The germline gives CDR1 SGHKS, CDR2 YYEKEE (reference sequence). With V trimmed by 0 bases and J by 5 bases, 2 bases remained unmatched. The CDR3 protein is CASSLVQGATEAFF. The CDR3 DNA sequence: TGTGCCAGCAGCTTGGTACAGGGGGCGACTGAAGCTTTCTTT.

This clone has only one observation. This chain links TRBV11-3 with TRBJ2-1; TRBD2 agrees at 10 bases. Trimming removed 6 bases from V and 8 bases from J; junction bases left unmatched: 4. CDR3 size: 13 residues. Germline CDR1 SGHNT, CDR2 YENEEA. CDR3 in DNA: TGTGCCAGCAGATCTAGCGGGGGAGATGAGCAGTTCTTC. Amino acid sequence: CASRSSGGDEQFF.

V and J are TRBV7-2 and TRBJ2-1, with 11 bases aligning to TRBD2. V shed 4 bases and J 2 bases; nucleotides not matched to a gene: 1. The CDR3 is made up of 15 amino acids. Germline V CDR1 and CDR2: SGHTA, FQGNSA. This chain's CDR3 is CASSSSGGTYNEQFF. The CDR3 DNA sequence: TGTGCCAGCAGCTCTAGCGGGGGGACCTACAATGAGCAGTTCTTC.

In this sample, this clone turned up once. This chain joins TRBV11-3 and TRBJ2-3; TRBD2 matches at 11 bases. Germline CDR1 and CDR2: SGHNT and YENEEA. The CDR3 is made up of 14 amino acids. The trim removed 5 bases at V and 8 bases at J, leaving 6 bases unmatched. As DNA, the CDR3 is TGTGCCAGCAGCCCAACTAGCGGGAGAGGTACGCAGTATTTT. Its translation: CASSPTSGRGTQYF.

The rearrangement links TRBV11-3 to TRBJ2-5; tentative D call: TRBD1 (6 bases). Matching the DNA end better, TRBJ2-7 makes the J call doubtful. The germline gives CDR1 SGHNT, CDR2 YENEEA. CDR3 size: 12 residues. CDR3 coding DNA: TGTGCAGTAGGACAGAACTCCTACGAGCAGTACTTC. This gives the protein CAVGQNSYEQYF.

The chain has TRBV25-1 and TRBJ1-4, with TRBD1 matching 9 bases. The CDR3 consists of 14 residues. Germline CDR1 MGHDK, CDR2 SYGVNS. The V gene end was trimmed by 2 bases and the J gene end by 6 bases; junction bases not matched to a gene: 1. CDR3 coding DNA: TGTGCCAGCAGTGAAGGGACAGGGTATGAAAAACTGTTTTTT. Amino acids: CASSEGTGYEKLFF.

The CDR3 DNA reads as TGTGCCAGCAGCATTCCGGGACAGTCCTACGAGCAGTACTTC. Translated: CASSIPGQSYEQYF. The V and J genes are TRBV7-6 and TRBJ2-5, with 7 bases that match TRBD1. The J call is doubtful: the DNA matches TRBJ2-7 better. The CDR3 contains 14 residues. Germline V gives CDR1 SGHVS, CDR2 FNYEAQ.